A selection of T cell receptor beta chains follows, all from one sample in a study of cytomegalovirus exposure and HLA in healthy donors. Profiled with immunoSEQ multiplex PCR; TCRdb holds only in-frame clones, not every one. The top ten hold around 1.4% of the sample, which has more than 150,000 clones, 65% to 85% seen once. The specimen sequenced was PBMCs. These receptors all come from a girl aged 5-17 years in good health and CMV-seropositive. Each CDR3 is given with its conserved first and last residue. A D gene is named only where the DNA matches it firmly. The size entry is marked missing in some rows and otherwise reads once, few, many or a size class.

J	size	D	V	CDR3	DNA
TRBJ1-5	.	.	TRBV6-5	CASSYLGRPGQPQHF	TGTGCCAGCAGTTACTTGGGCCGCCCGGGGCAGCCCCAGCATTTT
TRBJ1-1	.	TRBD1	TRBV7-2	CASSLGSPGGGTEAFF	TGTGCCAGCAGCTTAGGGTCTCCAGGGGGCGGCACTGAAGCTTTCTTT
TRBJ1-5	.	.	TRBV4-2	CASSQGPGRAQHF	TGTGCCAGCAGCCAAGGCCCGGGGAGGGCCCAGCATTTT
TRBJ2-1	few	.	TRBV29-1	CSPWEAGGSNEQFF	TGCAGCCCTTGGGAGGCCGGGGGTTCCAATGAGCAGTTCTTC
TRBJ1-1	few	.	TRBV6-5	CAAGFTNTEAFF	TGTGCCGCCGGTTTTACGAACACTGAAGCTTTCTTT
TRBJ2-7	few	TRBD2	TRBV4-3	CASSQVIAGPYEQYF	TGCGCCAGCAGCCAAGTGATAGCGGGACCCTACGAGCAGTACTTC
TRBJ2-7	.	TRBD2	TRBV11-2	CASSFDGGYYEQYF	TGTGCCAGCAGCTTCGACGGGGGGTACTACGAGCAGTACTTC
TRBJ2-7	.	.	TRBV2	CASSESIPLINEQYF	TGTGCCAGCAGTGAAAGCATCCCCCTAATCAACGAGCAGTACTTC
TRBJ2-7	once	TRBD1	TRBV7-2	CASSVATGGPTYEQYF	TGTGCCAGCAGCGTCGCCACAGGGGGCCCAACCTACGAGCAGTACTTC
TRBJ2-7	.	.	TRBV6-5	CASSPGTISPGYF	TGTGCCAGCAGTCCCGGGACAATATCCCCAGGGTACTTC
TRBJ2-3	.	TRBD1	TRBV5-1	CASSDYRGDTQYF	TGCGCCAGCAGCGACTACAGGGGTGATACGCAGTATTTT
TRBJ1-2	.	TRBD1	TRBV27	CASKLTGAVNYGYTF	TGTGCCAGCAAACTTACAGGGGCTGTTAACTATGGCTACACCTTC
TRBJ1-1	.	TRBD1	TRBV29-1	CSGEDRRMVNTEAFF	TGCAGCGGGGAGGACAGGCGAATGGTGAACACTGAAGCTTTCTTT
TRBJ1-5	.	TRBD1	TRBV19	CASSTGQGWDQPQHF	TGTGCCAGTAGCACAGGACAGGGATGGGATCAGCCCCAGCATTTT
TRBJ2-1	.	TRBD2	TRBV10-3	CAISESSLAGYNEQFF	TGTGCCATCAGTGAGTCGTCGCTAGCGGGATACAATGAGCAGTTCTTC
TRBJ2-1	.	.	TRBV5-1	CASSLGAGETYNEQFF	TGCGCCAGCAGCTTGGGGGCCGGGGAAACCTACAATGAGCAGTTCTTC
TRBJ2-5	.	TRBD1	TRBV7-9	CASSLMGTGQETQYF	TGTGCCAGCAGCTTAATGGGGACAGGGCAAGAGACCCAGTACTTC
TRBJ1-4	once	TRBD1	TRBV30	CAYSGQGAREKLFF	TGTGCCTACTCGGGACAGGGGGCGCGGGAAAAACTGTTTTTT
TRBJ2-7	.	.	TRBV7-8	CASSLGGTGNYEQYF	TGTGCCAGCAGCTTGGGGGGGACAGGTAACTACGAGCAGTACTTC
TRBJ1-4	.	.	TRBV7-9	CASSLRQPVEKLFF	TGTGCCAGCAGCTTAAGACAGCCTGTTGAAAAACTGTTTTTT
TRBJ1-3	.	.	TRBV18	CASSPFESGNTIYF	TGTGCCAGCTCACCATTTGAGTCTGGAAACACCATATATTTT
TRBJ1-5	.	TRBD1	TRBV9	CASSATSGQEGQPQHF	TGTGCCAGCAGCGCTACCTCTGGACAGGAGGGCCAGCCCCAGCATTTT
TRBJ2-7	.	.	TRBV15	CATSSEVRSVHGYEQYF	TGTGCCACCAGCAGCGAGGTTCGGTCTGTCCACGGCTACGAGCAGTACTTC
TRBJ1-4	.	TRBD1	TRBV2	CASSEALGQGHEKLFF	TGTGCCAGCAGTGAAGCGCTGGGACAGGGCCACGAAAAACTGTTTTTT
TRBJ2-7	once	TRBD1	TRBV5-5	CASRWTGGTYEQYF	TGTGCCAGCAGGTGGACAGGGGGCACCTACGAGCAGTACTTC
TRBJ1-1	.	TRBD1	TRBV19	CASRGQGVSEAFF	TGTGCCAGTAGGGGACAGGGGGTGTCTGAAGCTTTCTTT
TRBJ2-3	few	.	TRBV18	CASSPPVAVGTDTQYF	TGTGCCAGCTCACCACCAGTAGCGGTAGGGACAGATACGCAGTATTTT
TRBJ2-7	.	TRBD1	TRBV6-6	CAGLGTDNYEQYF	TGTGCCGGGCTCGGGACAGATAACTACGAGCAGTACTTC
TRBJ2-1	.	TRBD2	TRBV19	CASSILGGWLFF	TGTGCCAGTAGTATTCTGGGGGGGTGGTTGTTCTTC
TRBJ2-1	.	.	TRBV27	CASSPVPLRAPSYNEQFF	TGTGCCAGCAGCCCCGTACCCCTCAGGGCCCCCTCCTACAATGAGCAGTTCTTC
TRBJ1-2	.	.	TRBV30	CAWSPDRVYGYTF	TGTGCCTGGAGTCCCGACAGAGTCTATGGCTACACCTTC
TRBJ2-7	.	.	TRBV5-4	CASSQGFSYEQYF	TGTGCCAGCAGCCAGGGGTTCTCCTACGAGCAGTACTTC
TRBJ2-2	.	TRBD1	TRBV6-1	CASNPGQGAGELFF	TGTGCCAGCAATCCGGGACAGGGGGCCGGGGAGCTGTTTTTT
TRBJ1-1	.	.	TRBV9	CASSVDVRGANTEAFF	TGTGCCAGCAGCGTAGATGTCCGGGGGGCTAACACTGAAGCTTTCTTT
TRBJ2-1	once	TRBD1	TRBV30	CAWSVGTGVNEQFF	TGTGCCTGGAGTGTAGGGACAGGGGTCAATGAGCAGTTCTTC
TRBJ2-5	.	TRBD1	TRBV7-7	CASSPGTGEETQYF	TGTGCTAGCAGCCCCGGGACAGGGGAAGAGACCCAGTACTTC
TRBJ2-7	.	TRBD2	TRBV25-1	CASSEGVWREGEQYF	TGTGCCAGCAGTGAGGGCGTATGGCGGGAGGGCGAGCAGTACTTC
TRBJ2-7	once	.	TRBV5-1	CASSIPQGGVSYEQYF	TGCGCCAGCAGTATCCCCCAGGGTGGAGTATCCTACGAGCAGTACTTC
TRBJ1-2	.	.	TRBV6-5	CASKPGINYGYTF	TGTGCCAGCAAACCAGGGATAAACTATGGCTACACCTTC
TRBJ1-1	.	.	TRBV5-4	CASSWGGWKEAFF	TGTGCCAGCAGCTGGGGGGGATGGAAGGAAGCTTTCTTT
TRBJ1-2	.	.	TRBV29-1	CSVEVFIEAGGYTF	TGCAGCGTTGAAGTTTTCATTGAGGCGGGTGGCTACACCTTC
TRBJ2-1	.	TRBD2	TRBV5-1	CASSLAPGLAGGYNEQFF	TGCGCCAGCAGCTTGGCCCCGGGACTAGCGGGAGGGTACAATGAGCAGTTCTTC
TRBJ2-3	.	.	TRBV7-2	CASSLPGVMNTQYF	TGTGCCAGCAGCTTACCGGGAGTTATGAATACGCAGTATTTT
TRBJ2-4	few	TRBD2	TRBV29-1	CSVERKTGDTSGETLAKNIQYF	TGCAGCGTTGAGAGGAAGACAGGGGACACTAGCGGGGAAACTTTAGCCAAAAACATTCAGTACTTC
TRBJ1-5	.	TRBD1	TRBV6-5	CASSRGQYSNQPQHF	TGTGCCAGCAGTCGGGGACAGTATAGCAATCAGCCCCAGCATTTT
TRBJ1-2	.	TRBD1	TRBV5-1	CASSLGQGVYGYTF	TGCGCCAGCAGCTTGGGACAGGGAGTCTATGGCTACACCTTC
TRBJ2-3	.	.	TRBV9	CASSGWEDYRKGTDTQYF	TGTGCCAGCAGCGGATGGGAGGACTACAGGAAGGGCACAGATACGCAGTATTTT
TRBJ1-5	.	TRBD1	TRBV11-2	CASSPRQGRSNQPQHF	TGTGCCAGCAGCCCCAGACAGGGGCGAAGCAATCAGCCCCAGCATTTT
TRBJ2-1	few	.	TRBV7-8	CASSHLRVYNEQFF	TGTGCCAGCAGCCACCTACGGGTCTACAATGAGCAGTTCTTC
TRBJ1-1	.	TRBD1	TRBV19	CASSIEEGAETEAFF	TGTGCCAGTAGTATAGAAGAGGGGGCTGAAACTGAAGCTTTCTTT